These 20 T cell receptor beta chains share one sample of origin, sequenced in a study of graft-versus-host responses after intestinal transplantation. Data came from immunoSEQ multiplex PCR; TCRdb stores just in-frame clones and leaves some out. The sample shows around 71,000 clones, roughly 94% of them seen only once. What these receptors recognize is not known. The source was unstimulated CD8+ T cells sorted from spleen or lymph node cells, collected before intestinal transplant. The receptors here all came from a human donor who received an intestinal transplant.

This clone came up once. The chain joins TRBV7-6 to TRBJ2-7, with D possibly TRBD1 on 5 matching bases. V gave up 5 bases and J gave up 1 base, with 12 bases separating them. This CDR3 region has 14 residues. CDR1 and CDR2 (germline): SGHVS, FNYEAQ. The CDR3 region is CASSRKTASYEQYF. The CDR3 nucleotides are TGTGCCAGCAGCCGCAAGACAGCATCCTACGAGCAGTACTTC.

The V call is TRBV19, the J call TRBJ1-5; no clear D. From germline, CDR1 is LNHDA and CDR2 SQIVND (reference sequence). The CDR3 is 15 amino acids. The ends were cut back, 8 bases at V and 0 bases at J, with 14 bases in the middle. This chain's CDR3 is CASEDGDYSNQPQHF. The CDR3 coding sequence is TGTGCCAGTGAGGACGGAGATTATAGCAATCAGCCCCAGCATTTT.

The chain combines TRBV5-1 with TRBJ2-7, with a possible D match to TRBD2 (5 bases). V lost 4 bases, J lost 0 bases, and 11 bases lay in between. CDR3 length: 14 amino acids. CDR1 is SGHRS, CDR2 YFSETQ, per germline. The CDR3 sequence: CASSGWESSYEQYF. CDR3 nucleotide sequence: TGCGCCAGCAGCGGATGGGAGAGCTCCTACGAGCAGTACTTC.

V usage is TRBV10-3 and J usage is TRBJ1-2, with D uncertain. The CDR3 has 15 amino acids. Germline V gene sequence: CDR1 ENHRY, CDR2 SYGVKD. V gave up 9 bases and J gave up 2 bases, with 19 bases separating them. This chain's CDR3 is CAIKPTRKRNYGYTF. The CDR3 nucleotides read TGTGCCATTAAGCCCACCCGGAAGAGAAACTATGGCTACACCTTC.

This clone turned up a few times. The genes are TRBV27 and TRBJ1-5; TRBD1 is a possible D gene (5 bases). CDR3 size: 13 residues. Trimming took off 3 bases at V and 3 bases at J, with 6 bases between the two ends. Germline CDR1 MNHEY, CDR2 SMNVEV (reference sequence). The CDR3 is CASSLGDNQPQHF. The CDR3 bases are TGTGCCAGCAGTTTGGGGGACAATCAGCCCCAGCATTTT.

This chain joins TRBV18 and TRBJ2-5; 8 nucleotides align to TRBD1. Near its end, the DNA agrees better with TRBJ2-7, so the J call may be wrong. The CDR3 contains 16 residues. Germline V CDR1 and CDR2: KGHSH, LQKENI. The CDR3 DNA sequence: TGTGCCAGCTCACCACGAAGGACAGGGCCCACCTACGAGCAGTACTTC. Translation gives CASSPRRTGPTYEQYF.

The chain recombines TRBV19 with TRBJ2-7; the match to TRBD1 covers 8 bases. Germline V gives CDR1 LNHDA, CDR2 SQIVND (reference sequence). Trimming removed 5 bases from V and 4 bases from J; junction bases left unmatched: 7. The CDR3 contains 14 residues. CDR3 in DNA: TGTGCCAGTAGTTCCACGACAGGGGCGTACGAGCAGTACTTC. Translated: CASSSTTGAYEQYF.

The J gene is TRBJ2-3, the V gene TRBV7-2; 11 bases line up with TRBD2. With 1 base clipped from V and 6 bases from J, the junction kept 9 bases outside the gene matches. The CDR3 sequence is 17 residues long. The V gene's germline CDR1 is SGHTA and CDR2 FQGNSA. The CDR3 loop reads CASSLGLLAGEVDTQYF. In nucleotides, the CDR3 is TGTGCCAGCAGCTTAGGCCTACTAGCGGGAGAGGTGGATACGCAGTATTTT.

CDR3 protein: CASSPGGGSYNEQFF. CDR3 DNA: TGTGCCAGCAGCCCAGGGGGAGGGTCCTACAATGAGCAGTTCTTC. The rearrangement joins TRBV4-2 to TRBJ2-1, with D perhaps TRBD1 or TRBD2 (7 bases each). This CDR3 spans 15 amino acids. Germline assignment: CDR1 LGHNA and CDR2 YNFKEQ. Trimming stripped 4 bases from V and 1 base from J, with 11 bases between.

The chain carries TRBV5-1 and TRBJ1-3; D may be TRBD1 (6 bases). CDR3 length equals 16 residues. The germline CDR1 and CDR2 sequences are SGHRS and YFSETQ. V was cut by 0 bases and J by 2 bases, with 12 bases left in between. The CDR3 region has the DNA TGCGCCAGCAGCTTGGCCTGGGGGGCAGCTGGAAACACCATATATTTT. Translating it yields CASSLAWGAAGNTIYF.

The chain joins TRBV10-1 to TRBJ2-2; 11 nucleotides match TRBD2. CDR3 length equals 15 residues. CDR1 is WNHNN, CDR2 SYGVQD, per germline (reference sequence). V lost 6 bases and J lost 6; bases outside the gene matches: 6. CDR3 protein: CASSPGTSGPGELFF. CDR3 coding DNA: TGCGCCAGCAGCCCGGGGACTAGCGGACCCGGGGAGCTGTTTTTT.

The chain employs TRBV2 and TRBJ2-1; 7 bases match TRBD1. This CDR3 region has 14 residues. J was trimmed by 6 bases and V by 3 bases; bases with no gene match: 5. CDR1 SNHLY and CDR2 FYNNEI come from the germline V gene. The CDR3, as DNA: TGTGCCAGCAGTGAGCCAGGGGGAATCAATGAGCAGTTCTTC. Translated, it gives CASSEPGGINEQFF.

The chain is built from TRBV5-4 and TRBJ2-5, with TRBD2 matching over 8 bases. The CDR3 has 14 residues. The ends lost 3 bases at V and 7 bases at J; junction bases unmatched: 8. The germline gives CDR1 SGHNT, CDR2 YYREEE (reference sequence). CDR3 nucleotides: TGTGCCAGCAGCTACACGGGAGGGCCGACGACCCAGTACTTC. This encodes CASSYTGGPTTQYF.

The rearrangement links TRBV27 to TRBJ1-1; 11 bases fit TRBD1. Germline CDR1 reads MNHEY; CDR2 reads SMNVEV (reference sequence). With 4 bases clipped from V and 6 bases from J, the junction kept 7 bases outside the gene matches. The CDR3 totals 15 residues. CDR3: CASSSGTGGRPEAFF. For the CDR3, the DNA is TGTGCCAGCAGTTCCGGGACAGGGGGGAGGCCTGAAGCTTTCTTT.

The chain couples TRBV5-5 to TRBJ1-5; tentatively, D is TRBD1 (5 bases). V was pared by 2 bases and J by 6 bases, with 15 bases between. The length of the CDR3 is 15 residues. Looked up from germline, CDR1 is SGHKS and CDR2 is YYEKEE (reference sequence). Written as DNA, the CDR3 is TGTGCCAGCAGCTTATGGGACCCCCATATTCAGCCCCAGCATTTT. Encoded protein: CASSLWDPHIQPQHF.

This chain links TRBV19 with TRBJ2-7; TRBD1 matches at 8 bases. The V segment lost 2 bases and the J segment 3 bases; nucleotides outside the gene matches: 6. Germline V gene data show CDR1 as LNHDA and CDR2 as SQIVND (reference sequence). CDR3 size: 15 residues. The CDR3 reads CASSIMAGGDYEQYF. Written as DNA, the CDR3 is TGTGCCAGTAGTATAATGGCAGGGGGCGACTACGAGCAGTACTTC.

The rearrangement joins TRBV5-1 to TRBJ1-2; 7 nucleotides match TRBD1. Trimming at V came to 3 bases and at J to 4 bases, leaving 6 bases not matched to a gene. CDR1 and CDR2 (germline): SGHRS, YFSETQ. The CDR3 contains 14 residues. The chain's CDR3 is CASSSVQGVYGYTF. The CDR3, as DNA: TGCGCCAGCAGCTCGGTGCAGGGGGTCTATGGCTACACCTTC.

The chain is built from TRBV6-5 and TRBJ1-1, with 9 positions matching TRBD1. Germline loops: CDR1 MNHEY, CDR2 SVGAGI. This CDR3 comprises 15 residues. J gave up 5 bases and V 6 bases, and 10 bases lay outside the gene matches. The CDR3 reads CASSSSDRGGTEAFF. CDR3 coding DNA: TGTGCCAGCAGCTCCTCGGACAGGGGCGGTACTGAAGCTTTCTTT.

The CDR3 region has the DNA TGTGCCAGCAGGACCGTGGCTGCAACTAATGAAAAACTGTTTTTT. Residues: CASRTVAATNEKLFF. V usage is TRBV6-5 and J usage is TRBJ1-4; D not resolved. The CDR3 contains 15 residues. Germline loops: CDR1 MNHEY, CDR2 SVGAGI. V was shortened by 6 bases and J by 0 bases, with 11 bases between the two germline ends.

The CDR3 bases are TGTGCCAGCAGCTCGACTAGCGGGAGCTCCTACAATGAGCAGTTCTTC. The encoded protein is CASSSTSGSSYNEQFF. The chain has TRBV9 and TRBJ2-1; 12 bases map to TRBD2. Per the germline V gene, CDR1 is SGDLS and CDR2 is YYNGEE. The CDR3 length is 16 residues. The trim removed 4 bases at V and 0 bases at J, leaving 2 bases unmatched.